The TCR beta chain described here comes from a study of vaccination effects on CD4 cells after COVID-19. Study-level findings and limits: From healthy vaccinees, only 1 of 255 vaccine-induced clones also reacted to common cold coronaviruses.

In regard to this clone: Antigen unknown.

With V trimmed by 5 bases and J by 2 bases, 8 bases remained unmatched. Germline assignment: CDR1 LGHNT and CDR2 FRNRAP. The CDR3 length is 16 residues. Sequenced by immunoSEQ multiplex PCR; TCRdb stores in-frame clones only, minus some. The table includes tens of thousands of clones, about 80% detected once. Before sequencing, viral peptide pools were used by the ViraFEST assay to expand antigen-specific CD4+ T cells. Investigators separated out CD4+ T cells once around nine days of culture had passed. Each participant was given two doses of one vaccine (BNT162b2 or mRNA-1273). The vaccine recipients had no prior SARS-CoV-2 infection, with negative nucleocapsid antibodies.

This TCR was sampled from a human donor who received a COVID-19 vaccine. This rearrangement joins TRBV12-5 to TRBJ2-1, with 8 nucleotides matching TRBD2. The source material was CD4+ T cells from PBMCs cultured with HCoV-229E spike peptides, sampled after COVID-19 vaccination. CDR3: CASGRNLAGTYNEQFF. The CDR3 DNA reads TGTGCTAGTGGTAGAAATTTAGCGGGGACCTACAATGAGCAGTTCTTC. Combining the CDR3 with reference TRBV12-5 and TRBJ2-1 gives the whole variable domain DARVTQTPRHKVTEMGQEVTMRCQPILGHNTVFWYRQTMMQGLELLAYFRNRAPLDDSGMPKDRFSAEMPDATLATLKIQPSEPRDSAVYFCASGRNLAGTYNEQFFGPGTRLTVL.